This T cell receptor beta chain was identified in a study of cytomegalovirus exposure and HLA in healthy donors. About the study: Among fewer than 500 genotyped donors, 65% to 90% fell in the Caucasian-associated ancestry cluster. General observations from the study: For most subjects, TCR beta sequences were reported to predict HLA-A and HLA-B alleles with accuracy.

The PCR used 60 Vbeta and 13 Jbeta primers. Here immunoSEQ multiplex PCR was the method, and the copy in TCRdb shows in-frame clones only, minus some. The data contain some 140,000 clones, about 85% of them singletons. Comments on this clone: What it binds is not known. A junction boundary mismatches the germline segment, possibly from a read error.

This clonotype originated in a young man in good health and CMV-seropositive. Sample: PBMCs.

CDR3 DNA: TGCGCCAGGAGCTACGTCAGAGGCCCCTCCTACGAGCAGTACTTC. Translated: CARSYVRGPSYEQYF. The chain recombines TRBV5-1 with TRBJ2-7; D is ambiguous. Per the germline V gene, CDR1 is SGHRS and CDR2 is YFSETQ. The CDR3 consists of 15 residues.